Presented here are 5 T cell receptor beta chains from one specimen sequenced in a study of CD8 T cells in ankylosing spondylitis. No cognate antigen is known for these TCRs. Findings and limits, study-wide: Eight or nine highly homologous variants formed a TCR beta motif that appeared characteristic of ankylosing spondylitis blood.

MiXCR, applied by TCRdb to the 5' RACE reads, yields one record per CDR3 protein. This sample yields approximately 540,000 distinct CDR3 sequences, of which roughly 13% are seen a single time; under 7.5% belongs to the top ten. The sequencing sample was made of blood, either unsorted or a sorted T cell fraction (not recorded which). The receptors shown here come from a male donor with ankylosing spondylitis.

The chain joins TRBV27 to TRBJ2-3; 13 bases line up with TRBD2. V trimming: 3 bases; J trimming: 8 bases; junction bases outside the gene matches: 8. The CDR3 contains 16 residues. The germline V gene encodes CDR1 MNHEY and CDR2 SMNVEV (reference sequence). CDR3 loop: CASSLDGLAGVRTQYF. The CDR3 DNA reads as TGTGCCAGCAGTTTGGACGGACTAGCGGGAGTTCGTACGCAGTATTTT.

This chain connects TRBV29-1 to TRBJ1-6; 11 bases align to TRBD1. Germline V CDR1 and CDR2: SQVTM, ANQGSEA. This CDR3 spans 14 amino acids. V lost 6 bases, J lost 5 bases, and 3 bases stayed unmatched. This CDR3 reads CSVRTGGNNSPLHF. CDR3 sequence (DNA): TGCAGCGTGCGGACAGGGGGCAATAATTCACCCCTCCACTTT.

The table lists this clonotype with a few counts. V gene TRBV20-1 combines with J gene TRBJ1-1, with D tentatively TRBD1 (5 bases). V shed 2 bases and J shed 8 bases, with 9 bases lying between them. The germline V gene has CDR1 DFQATT and CDR2 SNEGSKA (reference sequence). CDR3 length equals 11 residues. CDR3 nucleotides: TGCAGTGCTAGATGGCAGGGAGAAGCTTTCTTT. As protein: CSARWQGEAFF.

This rearrangement joins TRBV6-1 to TRBJ1-5; possibly TRBD1 for D (5 bases). Germline CDR1 MNHNS, CDR2 SASEGT. Between the trimmed V and J ends, which lost 3 bases and 4 bases, there was a span of 13 bases. The CDR3 covers 15 residues. CDR3 nucleotides: TGTGCCAGCAGTGATTTCCGGGGACTGAATCAGCCCCAGCATTTT. This codes for CASSDFRGLNQPQHF.

This clonotype came up a few times. The V and J genes are TRBV10-2 and TRBJ2-6; D gene unclear. V shed 0 bases and J shed 0 bases, with 12 bases lying between them. Germline V CDR1 and CDR2: WSHSY, SAAADI. The CDR3 spans 18 residues. This CDR3 is CASSESSKESSGANVLTF. The DNA of the CDR3 is TGCGCCAGCAGTGAGTCTTCTAAGGAGAGCTCTGGGGCCAACGTCCTGACTTTC.